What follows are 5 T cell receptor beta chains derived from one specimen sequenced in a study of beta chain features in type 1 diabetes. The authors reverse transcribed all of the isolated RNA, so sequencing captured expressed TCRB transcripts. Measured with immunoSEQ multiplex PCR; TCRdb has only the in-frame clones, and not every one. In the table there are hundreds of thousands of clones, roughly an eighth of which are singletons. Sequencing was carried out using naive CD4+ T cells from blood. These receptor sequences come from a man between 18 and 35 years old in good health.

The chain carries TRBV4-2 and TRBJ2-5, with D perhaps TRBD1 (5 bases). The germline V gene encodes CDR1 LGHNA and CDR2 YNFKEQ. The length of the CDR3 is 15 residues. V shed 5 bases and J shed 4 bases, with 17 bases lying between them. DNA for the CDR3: TGTGCCAGCAGCTTGATGACCGGACAAGGAGAGACCCAGTACTTC. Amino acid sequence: CASSLMTGQGETQYF.

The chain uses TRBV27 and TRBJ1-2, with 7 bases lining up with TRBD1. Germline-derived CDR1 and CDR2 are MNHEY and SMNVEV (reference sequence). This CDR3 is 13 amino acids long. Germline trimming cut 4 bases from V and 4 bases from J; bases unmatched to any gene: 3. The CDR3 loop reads CASSSGQTYGYTF. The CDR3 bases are TGTGCCAGCAGTTCGGGACAGACCTATGGCTACACCTTC.

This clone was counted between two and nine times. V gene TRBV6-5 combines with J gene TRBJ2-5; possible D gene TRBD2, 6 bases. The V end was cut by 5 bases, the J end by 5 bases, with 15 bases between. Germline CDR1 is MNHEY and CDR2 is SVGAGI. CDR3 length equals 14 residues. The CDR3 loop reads CASSELAAVETQYF. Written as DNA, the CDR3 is TGTGCCAGCAGTGAACTAGCCGCAGTGGAGACCCAGTACTTC.

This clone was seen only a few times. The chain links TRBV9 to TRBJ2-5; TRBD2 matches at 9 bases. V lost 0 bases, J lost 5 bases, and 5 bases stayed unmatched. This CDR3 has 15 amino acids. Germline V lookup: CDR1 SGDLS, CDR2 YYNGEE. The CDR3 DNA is TGTGCCAGCAGCGTAGATCAAGCGGGGGGCGAGACCCAGTACTTC. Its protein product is CASSVDQAGGETQYF.

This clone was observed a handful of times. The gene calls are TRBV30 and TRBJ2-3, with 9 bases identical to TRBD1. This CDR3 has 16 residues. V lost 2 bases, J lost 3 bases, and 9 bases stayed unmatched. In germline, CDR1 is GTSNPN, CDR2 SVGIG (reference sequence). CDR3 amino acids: CAWSTKDRGATDTQYF. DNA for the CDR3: TGTGCCTGGAGTACCAAGGACAGGGGCGCGACAGATACGCAGTATTTT.